Described below is a single T cell receptor (beta chain) sequence and its context. What it recognizes is unknown. The data were obtained in a study of CD8 T cells in Susac syndrome. Study-wide results and caveats: The authors acknowledged that their TCR sequencing and HLA analysis involved a relatively small number of individuals.

Reverse transcription of about 0.45 to 1 ug RNA used random hexamers. MiXCR, run by TCRdb on the immunoSEQ multiplex PCR reads, gives a single entry per CDR3 protein. The data contain approximately 140,000 distinct CDR3 sequences, 65% to 90% of them singletons. Germline lookup yields CDR1 GTSNPN and CDR2 SVGIG (reference sequence). The CDR3 covers 13 residues. The V and J ends lost 0 bases and 1 base respectively, with 6 bases between them. V and J are TRBV30 and TRBJ1-1; D remains ambiguous. The source is a human donor with multiple sclerosis. The specimen was CD8+ T cells from PBMCs. The CDR3 DNA follows: TGTGCCTGGAGTGTAAGTCCGAACACTGAAGCTTTCTTT. It is translated as CAWSVSPNTEAFF.